The 13 T cell receptor beta chains presented below share a single source sample, sequenced in a study of post-analysis software for immune sequencing data. Study-level points and caveats: Patients used about five TRBV segments, including TRBV5-6, TRBV5-1 and TRBV20-1, more often than controls.

Prepared libraries of TCR beta cDNA carried unique molecular identifiers. TCRdb fed the PCR reads into MiXCR, producing one record per CDR3 protein. There are 650,000 to 900,000 distinct CDR3 sequences in the sample; about half occur only once, and 4.9% lies in the top ten. The antigens these receptors bind are not known. The sample consisted of blood. These receptors all come from a girl aged 5-17 years with multiple sclerosis.

This sequence joins TRBV9 and TRBJ1-2; D is ambiguous. Germline lookup yields CDR1 SGDLS and CDR2 YYNGEE. V was pared by 3 bases and J by 0 bases, with 9 bases between. This CDR3 region has 14 residues. CDR3 nucleotide sequence: TGTGCCAGCAGCGCACCGGGAGCTAACTATGGCTACACCTTC. It translates to CASSAPGANYGYTF.

This clonotype was recorded a few times. CDR3 region: CASSLEGYSYNEQFF. The DNA for the CDR3 is TGTGCCAGCAGCTTAGAGGGATACTCCTACAATGAGCAGTTCTTC. This chain connects TRBV7-9 to TRBJ2-1; no firm D call. The CDR3 covers 15 residues. Per germline, CDR1 SEHNR and CDR2 FQNEAQ (reference sequence). Trimming took 1 base from V and 0 from J, leaving 7 bases between them.

CDR3 residues: CSARDRTSPPYNEQFF. For the CDR3, the DNA is TGCAGTGCTAGAGATAGGACTAGCCCCCCCTACAATGAGCAGTTCTTC. The gene calls are TRBV20-1 and TRBJ2-1; 8 nucleotides match TRBD2. Losses at the gene ends were 0 bases for V and 2 bases for J; bases not matched to a gene: 6. Germline values: CDR1 DFQATT, CDR2 SNEGSKA (reference sequence). The CDR3 loop spans 16 amino acids.

V and J are TRBV4-3 and TRBJ2-3; 11 nucleotides line up with TRBD2. This CDR3 contains 18 residues. Per germline, CDR1 LGHNA and CDR2 YSLEER. V shed 0 bases, J shed 2 bases, and the junction held 7 bases outside the gene matches. The DNA of the CDR3 is TGCGCCAGCAGCCAAGATCTTTCGGGACTAGCGGACACAGATACGCAGTATTTT. Translating gives CASSQDLSGLADTDTQYF.

The chain links TRBV12-3 or TRBV12-4 to TRBJ1-4, with TRBD1 matching 9 bases. J was trimmed by 3 bases and V by 7 bases; bases with no gene match: 6. This CDR3 is built from 15 residues. DNA for the CDR3: TGTGCCAGCATTCCCGACAGGGGGTCTAATGAAAAACTGTTTTTT. It codes for CASIPDRGSNEKLFF.

V is TRBV10-3 and J is TRBJ1-1; possible D gene TRBD1, 6 bases. Trimming cost V 7 bases and J 1 base, with 10 bases left between them. The CDR3 is 13 amino acids. CDR1 ENHRY and CDR2 SYGVKD come from the germline V gene. CDR3 sequence: CAIMGHSNTEAFF. CDR3 DNA sequence: TGTGCCATCATGGGACACTCGAACACTGAAGCTTTCTTT.

The chain uses TRBV19 and TRBJ1-2; D possibly corresponds to TRBD1 (5 bases). Germline loops: CDR1 LNHDA, CDR2 SQIVND (reference sequence). With 3 bases removed from V and 8 bases from J, the gap between germline ends came to 19 bases. This CDR3 is 15 amino acids long. The CDR3 reads CASSIEAGRLEGYTF. CDR3 nucleotide sequence: TGTGCCAGTAGTATTGAAGCAGGGAGGTTGGAAGGCTACACCTTC.

A few counts support this clonotype. The gene calls are TRBV28 and TRBJ2-7; 14 nucleotides match TRBD2. The germline CDR1 and CDR2 sequences are MDHEN and SYDVKM. The CDR3 contains 17 residues. V gave up 7 bases and J gave up 4 bases; unmatched junction bases: 12. The CDR3 DNA sequence: TGTGCCAGCACCACCCTTGCCGGGACTAGCGGGAGTTACGAGCAGTACTTC. Translating gives CASTTLAGTSGSYEQYF.

This clonotype was found a few times. The rearrangement uses TRBV7-9 and TRBJ2-7, with 8 nucleotides matching TRBD1. CDR1 and CDR2 (germline): SEHNR, FQNEAQ (reference sequence). The CDR3 totals 14 residues. Trimming cost V 4 bases and J 3 bases; bases outside gene matches: 5. The CDR3 region is CASSSRQGLYEQYF. In DNA, the CDR3 is TGTGCCAGCAGCTCCCGACAGGGGCTCTACGAGCAGTACTTC.

The rearrangement uses TRBV7-2 and TRBJ2-1; 9 bases are a match to TRBD2. V lost 5 bases and J lost 8; bases outside the gene matches: 13. This CDR3 is 16 amino acids long. CDR1 is SGHTA, CDR2 FQGNSA, per germline. CDR3 loop: CASSLGGGRADYEQFF. The CDR3 DNA reads TGTGCCAGCAGCCTTGGAGGCGGGAGGGCCGACTATGAGCAGTTCTTC. Full variable domain (outside the CDR3, taken from reference TRBV7-2 and TRBJ2-1): GAGVSQSPSNKVTEKGKDVELRCDPISGHTALYWYRQSLGQGLEFLIYFQGNSAPDKSGLPSDRFSAERTGGSVSTLTIQRTQQEDSAVYLCASSLGGGRADYEQFFGPGTRLTVL.

This clonotype was counted a few times. The rearrangement links TRBV6-1 to TRBJ2-5; no definite D call. The tail of the sequence fits TRBJ2-7 better, so the J call may be wrong. This CDR3 contains 13 residues. Per germline, CDR1 MNHNS and CDR2 SASEGT. CDR3 sequence: CASSDRRTYEQYF. The CDR3 nucleotides are TGTGCCAGCAGCGACCGCCGCACCTACGAGCAGTACTTC.

In this sample, this clonotype turned up a few times. The chain uses TRBV4-1 and TRBJ2-1; D not resolved. The CDR3 runs to 13 residues. The ends were cut back, 0 bases at V and 6 bases at J, with 6 bases in the middle. Germline lookup yields CDR1 MGHRA and CDR2 YSYEKL. The CDR3 DNA reads as TGCGCCAGCAGCCAAGATAACACCAATGAGCAGTTCTTC. Translating it yields CASSQDNTNEQFF.

The CDR3 DNA reads as TGTGCCAGCAGTTTAGTTCTCGGTGGAGGGGGCGGATACGAGCAGTACTTC. Translation gives CASSLVLGGGGGYEQYF. This rearrangement joins TRBV12-3 or TRBV12-4 to TRBJ2-7; tentatively, D is TRBD1 (7 bases). This CDR3 spans 17 amino acids. Trimming removed 1 base at V and 4 bases at J, with 20 bases between.